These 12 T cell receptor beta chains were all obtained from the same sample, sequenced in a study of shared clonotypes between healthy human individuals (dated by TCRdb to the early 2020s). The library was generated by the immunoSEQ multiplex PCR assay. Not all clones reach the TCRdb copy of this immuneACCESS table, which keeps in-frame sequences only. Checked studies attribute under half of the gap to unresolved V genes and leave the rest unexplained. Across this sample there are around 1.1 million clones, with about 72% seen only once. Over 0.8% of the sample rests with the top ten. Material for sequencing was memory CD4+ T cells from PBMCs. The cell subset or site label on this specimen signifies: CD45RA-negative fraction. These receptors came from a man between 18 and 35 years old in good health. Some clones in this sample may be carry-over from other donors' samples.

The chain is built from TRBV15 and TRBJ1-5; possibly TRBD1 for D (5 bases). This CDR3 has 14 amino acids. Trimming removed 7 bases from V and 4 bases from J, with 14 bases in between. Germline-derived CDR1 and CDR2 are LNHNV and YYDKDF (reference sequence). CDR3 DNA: TGTGCCACCAAAGTCGGCAGGGCTAATCAGCCCCAGCATTTT. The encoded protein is CATKVGRANQPQHF. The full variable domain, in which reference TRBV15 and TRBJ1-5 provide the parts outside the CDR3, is DAMVIQNPRYQVTQFGKPVTLSCSQTLNHNVMYWYQQKSSQAPKLLFHYYDKDFNNEADTPDNFQSRRPNTSFCFLDIRSPGLGDTAMYLCATKVGRANQPQHFGDGTRLSIL.

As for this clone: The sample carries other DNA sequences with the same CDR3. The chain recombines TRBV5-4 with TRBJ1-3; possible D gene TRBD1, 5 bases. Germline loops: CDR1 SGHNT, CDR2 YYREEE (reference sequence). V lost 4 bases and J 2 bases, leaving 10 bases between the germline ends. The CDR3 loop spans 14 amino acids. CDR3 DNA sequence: TGTGCCAGCAGCCCTGGGGGGGCTGGAAACACCATATATTTT. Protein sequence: CASSPGGAGNTIYF.

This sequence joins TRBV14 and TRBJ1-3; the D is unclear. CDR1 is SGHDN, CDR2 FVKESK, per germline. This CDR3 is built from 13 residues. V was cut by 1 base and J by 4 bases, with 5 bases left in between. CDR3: CASSQGWGNTIYF. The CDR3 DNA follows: TGTGCCAGCAGCCAAGGTTGGGGAAACACCATATATTTT.

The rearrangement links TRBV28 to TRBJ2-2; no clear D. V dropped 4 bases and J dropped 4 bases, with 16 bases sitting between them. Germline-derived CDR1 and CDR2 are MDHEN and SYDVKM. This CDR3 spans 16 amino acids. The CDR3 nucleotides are TGTGCCAGCAGTTCCAAAGCTCGACCGTCCACCGGGGAGCTGTTTTTT. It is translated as CASSSKARPSTGELFF.

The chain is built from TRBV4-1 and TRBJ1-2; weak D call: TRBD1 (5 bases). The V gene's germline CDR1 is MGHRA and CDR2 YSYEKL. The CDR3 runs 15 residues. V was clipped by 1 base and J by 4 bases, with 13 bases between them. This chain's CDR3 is CASSQGGRGGYGYTF. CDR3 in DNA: TGCGCCAGCAGCCAAGGCGGAAGGGGCGGCTATGGCTACACCTTC.

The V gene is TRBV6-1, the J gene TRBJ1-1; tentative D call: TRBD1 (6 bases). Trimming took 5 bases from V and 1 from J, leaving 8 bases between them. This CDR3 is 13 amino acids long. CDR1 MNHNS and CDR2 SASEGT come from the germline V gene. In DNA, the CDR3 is TGTGCCAGCAGTCTGGGGGCGAACACTGAAGCTTTCTTT. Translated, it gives CASSLGANTEAFF.

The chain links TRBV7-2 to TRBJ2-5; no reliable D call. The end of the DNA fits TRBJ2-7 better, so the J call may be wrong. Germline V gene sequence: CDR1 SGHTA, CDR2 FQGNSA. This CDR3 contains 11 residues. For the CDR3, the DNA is TGTGCCAGCAGCCTCCTGAACGAGCAGTACTTC. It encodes CASSLLNEQYF.

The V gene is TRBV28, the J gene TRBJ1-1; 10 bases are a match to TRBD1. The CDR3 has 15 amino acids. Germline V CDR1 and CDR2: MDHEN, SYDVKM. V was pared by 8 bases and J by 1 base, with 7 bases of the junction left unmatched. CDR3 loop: CASRGDRGGNTEAFF. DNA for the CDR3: TGTGCCAGCCGGGGGGACAGGGGTGGGAACACTGAAGCTTTCTTT.

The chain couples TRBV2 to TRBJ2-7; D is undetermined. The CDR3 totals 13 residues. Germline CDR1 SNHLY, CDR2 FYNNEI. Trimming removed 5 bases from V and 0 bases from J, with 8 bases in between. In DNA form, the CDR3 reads TGTGCCAGCAGTCAGACCCCCTCCTACGAGCAGTACTTC. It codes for CASSQTPSYEQYF.

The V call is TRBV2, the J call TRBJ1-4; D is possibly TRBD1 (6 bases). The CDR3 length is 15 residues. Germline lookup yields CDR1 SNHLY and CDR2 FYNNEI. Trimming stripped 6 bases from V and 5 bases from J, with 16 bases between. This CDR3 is CASRGTSGGNEKLFF. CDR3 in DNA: TGTGCCAGCAGAGGGACATCCGGCGGGAATGAAAAACTGTTTTTT.

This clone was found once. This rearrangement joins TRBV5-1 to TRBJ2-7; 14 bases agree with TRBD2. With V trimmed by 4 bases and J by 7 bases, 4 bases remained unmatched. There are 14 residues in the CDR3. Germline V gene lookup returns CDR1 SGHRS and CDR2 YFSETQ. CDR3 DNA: TGCGCCAGCAGCCAGGGGACTAGCGGGAGTGAGCAGTACTTC. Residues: CASSQGTSGSEQYF.

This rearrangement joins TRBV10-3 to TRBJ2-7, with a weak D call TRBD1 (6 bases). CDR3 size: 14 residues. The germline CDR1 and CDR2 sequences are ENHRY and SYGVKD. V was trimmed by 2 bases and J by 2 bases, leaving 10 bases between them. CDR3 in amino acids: CAISEGQGTYEQYF. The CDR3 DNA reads TGTGCCATCAGTGAGGGGCAGGGGACCTACGAGCAGTACTTC.